The T cell receptor beta chain under discussion was sequenced for a study of blood T cell repertoires in COVID-19. The wider study: Samples taken during acute and convalescent COVID-19 were collected in the United States, Italy and Spain. In each case, the material was cDNA or gDNA derived from T cells, B-cell-depleted T cells, or PBMCs.

Per the germline V gene, CDR1 is DFQATT and CDR2 is SNEGSKA (reference sequence). The CDR3 is 14 residues long. The V gene end was trimmed by 3 bases and the J gene end by 1 base; junction bases not matched to a gene: 3. As handled by the study authors: The authors estimated nucleated cell counts from reference gene primer amplification. Clones were sequenced by immunoSEQ multiplex PCR, and TCRdb holds only the in-frame ones, with some missing. V and J calls and clone size come straight from that table; D and trimming were deduced from the DNA. This table holds tens of thousands of clones, roughly 90% found once.

The chain uses TRBV20-1 and TRBJ2-7, with TRBD2 matching over 10 bases. The material sequenced was peripheral blood. The sequence derives from a human donor with active COVID-19. The donor label of this sample is uncertain. CDR3 sequence reads: CSASGTSESYEQYF. In nucleotides, the CDR3 is TGCAGTGCTAGTGGGACTAGCGAGTCCTACGAGCAGTACTTC.